The sequence of this T cell receptor beta chain was determined in a study of blood T cell repertoires in COVID-19 (dated by TCRdb to about 2020). Notes on the research overall: Samples from collaborators originated in the United States, Italy and Spain and spanned both the acute and convalescent phases of COVID-19. The prospective study material was composed of cDNA or gDNA derived from T cells, B-cell-depleted T cells, or PBMCs. The dataset comprised deeply sampled blood TCRbeta repertoires from subjects exposed to, actively infected with, or recovered from COVID-19. The repertoires were made available in a free public database intended to serve as a resource for research on the immune response to SARS-CoV-2. The samples were drawn from the first 160 participants of the ongoing ImmuneRACE study and from about 1,200 subjects provided by 6 global collaborators. Nearly every sample came with metadata listing a de-identified subject ID, COVID-19 status, age in years and sex. HLA class I and class II types, where available, came from metadata supplied by the sample provider rather than from assay-based typing. The paper's findings and limits, for the study overall: The quantity of clinical and demographic metadata differed by source and by participant and was supplied without curation.

The collaborating institutions used their own protocols to collect whole blood in K2EDTA tubes. For TCRbeta analysis, collaborator samples were shipped as frozen whole blood, as isolated PBMCs, or as DNA extracted from either sample type. The germline V and J ends show losses of 10 bases and 6 bases respectively, and no gene match explains 18 bases of the junction. Measured from the cysteine to the phenylalanine, the CDR3 is 16 residues long. Only the CDR3 DNA stays, 48 bases, in frame from base 1. CDR1 LNHDA and CDR2 SQIVND are derived from the germline V gene (reference sequence). TCRbeta CDR3 regions were amplified from genomic DNA by means of the immunoSEQ Assay, a bias-controlled multiplex PCR. Under the source paper's analysis protocol: Within the assay, amplification of reference gene primers was used to estimate how many nucleated cells each sample contained. To quantify the absolute abundance of each unique TCRbeta CDR3 rearrangement, sequence reads were collapsed and filtered. Productive Simpson clonality was computed per sample as the square root of Simpson's diversity index over productive rearrangements. Not all clones reach the TCRdb copy of this immuneACCESS table, which keeps in-frame sequences only. Checked studies attribute under half of the gap to unresolved V genes and leave the rest unexplained. V, J and clone size were drawn from that table, and D and trimming were deduced from the DNA. For this sample the table gives approximately 55,000 clones, of which over 75% were detected only once. The ten top clones hold approximately 7.1% of the sample.

Comment on this clone: Its antigen has not been determined. No qualities accompany the bases; no much larger clone lies one base away.

This receptor was taken from a man in his fifties with active COVID-19. The specimen sequenced was peripheral blood. Rearrangement joined TRBV19 to TRBJ2-1, and 7 junctional nucleotides match TRBD2. The sequenced DNA: TGTGCCACCAGAACTACCCTAGCGGAGTCGATCAATGAGCAGTTCTTC. It specifies CATRTTLAESINEQFF.